Below, one T cell receptor beta chain is given with its context. The data derive from a study of monozygotic twins with inflammatory bowel disease. The germline CDR1 and CDR2 sequences are SGHRS and YFSETQ. The CDR3 contains 16 residues. TCRdb re-called the 5' RACE reads and catalogs CDR3 proteins one per entry, DNA excluded. The table for this sample gives approximately 330,000 distinct CDR3 sequences. The chain has TRBV5-1 and TRBJ2-5; TCRdb proposes TRBD2, but this gene call is untestable without DNA. This receptor was identified in a human donor with ulcerative colitis or Crohn's disease, or a healthy co-twin of an affected twin (not recorded which). Sequenced material: blood. The CDR3 loop reads CASRSGLAGVTETQYF.